A selection of T cell receptor beta chains follows, all from one sample in a study of T-cell memory formation after mild COVID-19. TCRdb re-derived calls from the 5' RACE reads in MiXCR, one entry per CDR3 protein. Among just over 350,000 distinct CDR3 sequences listed, approximately 15% were seen once. The specimen sequenced was PBMCs or a T cell subset sorted from them (not recorded which). These receptors all come from a man younger than 35 who had mild COVID-19 (a few samples of this study predate the infection). Cell type and time point are not known. The CDR3 runs from the conserved cysteine through the conserved F or W. A D gene is named only where the DNA matches it firmly. A row's size may be missing; if present it is once, few, many or a size class.

.	.	TRBV7-8	TRBJ1-6	CASNQGDSPLHF	TGTGCCAGCAATCAAGGGGATTCACCCCTCCACTTT
.	few	TRBV4-1	TRBJ2-7	CASSQEAAPGYEQYF	TGCGCCAGCAGCCAAGAGGCCGCACCGGGTTACGAGCAGTACTTC
.	few	TRBV4-1	TRBJ1-4	CASSQDPGWEKLFF	TGCGCCAGCAGCCAAGATCCGGGCTGGGAAAAACTGTTTTTT
TRBD2	.	TRBV15	TRBJ2-5	CATSAPASGRETQYF	TGTGCCACCAGCGCCCCGGCTAGCGGACGAGAGACCCAGTACTTC
.	.	TRBV30	TRBJ1-6	CAWSRSSPLHF	TGTGCCTGGAGCCGTAGCTCACCCCTCCACTTT
TRBD1	.	TRBV11-2	TRBJ1-1	CASSSQRQGRAAFF	TGTGCCAGCAGCTCACAGCGACAGGGGCGCGCGGCTTTCTTT
TRBD2	.	TRBV5-6	TRBJ2-1	CASSRRTSGEYNEQFF	TGTGCCAGCAGCCGCCGGACTAGCGGGGAATACAATGAGCAGTTCTTC
TRBD2	few	TRBV4-1	TRBJ2-5	CASSQTPLAGGTQYF	TGCGCCAGCAGCCAAACGCCCCTAGCGGGGGGGACCCAGTACTTC
TRBD1	.	TRBV12-3/TRBV12-4	TRBJ2-3	CASSLTGPTQYF	TGTGCCAGCAGCCTGACAGGGCCTACGCAGTATTTT
.	few	TRBV15	TRBJ1-1	CATSRDYLGVTEAFF	TGTGCCACCAGCAGAGATTACTTAGGGGTGACTGAAGCTTTCTTT
TRBD2	few	TRBV18	TRBJ2-1	CASSPGLAGGNEQFF	TGTGCCAGCTCACCAGGACTAGCGGGGGGCAATGAGCAGTTCTTC
.	many	TRBV7-2	TRBJ1-3	CASSLDRNTIYF	TGTGCCAGCAGCTTAGATAGAAACACCATATATTTT
.	.	TRBV5-6	TRBJ2-1	CASSRWGRGQGDNEQFF	TGTGCCTCGTCCCGATGGGGTAGAGGGCAAGGGGACAATGAGCAGTTCTTC
.	.	TRBV29-1	TRBJ1-4	CSVSRNEKLFF	TGCAGCGTTAGCAGAAATGAAAAACTGTTTTTT
.	.	TRBV6-8	TRBJ2-5	CAILCRGRAQETQYF	TGTGCCATCCTGTGCAGGGGACGCGCACAAGAGACCCAGTACTTC
.	few	TRBV7-2	TRBJ2-5	CASSARPQETQYF	TGTGCCAGCAGCGCCAGGCCTCAAGAGACCCAGTACTTC
.	many	TRBV4-2	TRBJ2-3	CASSPLESGFSTDTQYF	TGTGCCAGCAGCCCCTTGGAAAGCGGGTTTAGCACAGATACGCAGTATTTT
.	.	TRBV9	TRBJ2-1	CASSARNTLVEQFF	TGTGCCAGCAGCGCACGAAATACCTTAGTGGAGCAGTTCTTC
TRBD1	.	TRBV19	TRBJ1-1	CAVGQGYTEAFF	TGTGCCGTGGGACAGGGCTACACTGAAGCTTTCTTT
.	.	TRBV29-1	TRBJ1-1	CSAEVRAGAFF	TGCAGCGCCGAGGTCCGCGCGGGGGCTTTCTTT
.	few	TRBV2	TRBJ1-1	CASSEESQGYTEAFF	TGTGCCAGCAGTGAAGAGTCACAGGGTTACACTGAAGCTTTCTTT
.	many	TRBV24-1	TRBJ2-3	CATSDPAGTDTQYF	TGTGCCACCAGTGACCCGGCGGGAACAGATACGCAGTATTTT
TRBD2	many	TRBV4-1	TRBJ2-2	CASSPQGTSGTPSGELFF	TGCGCCAGCAGCCCCCAGGGAACTAGCGGGACACCTTCCGGGGAGCTGTTTTTT
TRBD1	.	TRBV7-3	TRBJ2-1	CASSSTGEGEQFF	TGTGCCAGCAGCTCCACAGGGGAAGGTGAGCAGTTCTTC
.	.	TRBV6-2/TRBV6-3	TRBJ1-1	CASSYGREGEAFF	TGTGCCAGCAGTTACGGCAGGGAGGGTGAAGCTTTCTTT
.	many	TRBV20-1	TRBJ1-1	CSAKREMNTEAFF	TGCAGTGCTAAACGGGAGATGAACACTGAAGCTTTCTTT
.	.	TRBV9	TRBJ1-2	CASSAAANYGYTF	TGTGCCAGCAGCGCAGCAGCTAACTATGGCTACACCTTC
TRBD1	few	TRBV18	TRBJ2-7	CASSLRQGSVYEQYF	TGTGCCAGCTCTCTCCGACAGGGGAGCGTCTACGAGCAGTACTTC
TRBD1	few	TRBV10-1	TRBJ2-3	CASKGTGPATQYF	TGCGCCAGCAAGGGGACAGGCCCAGCCACGCAGTATTTT
.	few	TRBV7-2	TRBJ2-1	CASSSEYNEQFF	TGTGCCAGCAGCTCGGAGTACAATGAGCAGTTCTTC
.	few	TRBV9	TRBJ2-6	CASGTPGYGANVLTF	TGTGCCAGCGGGACCCCGGGGTATGGGGCCAACGTCCTGACTTTC
.	few	TRBV7-6	TRBJ2-2	CASSVRQSTGELFF	TGTGCCAGCAGCGTCCGACAGTCCACCGGGGAGCTGTTTTTT
.	.	TRBV12-3/TRBV12-4	TRBJ2-3	CASRLWGRDTQYF	TGTGCCAGCAGATTATGGGGACGAGATACGCAGTATTTT
.	.	TRBV7-2	TRBJ2-5	CASSLAGATQTQYF	TGTGCCAGCAGCTTAGCGGGGGCTACGCAGACCCAGTACTTC
TRBD2	few	TRBV15	TRBJ2-3	CATSPGLAGADTQYF	TGTGCCACCTCCCCCGGACTAGCGGGAGCAGATACGCAGTATTTT
.	.	TRBV14	TRBJ1-6	CASSPRTNRLRSPLHF	TGTGCCAGCAGCCCTCGAACGAACAGGTTACGATCACCCCTCCACTTT
.	.	TRBV20-1	TRBJ2-7	CSARSNLAKYEQYF	TGCAGTGCTAGATCAAACCTAGCGAAATACGAGCAGTACTTC
.	.	TRBV6-5	TRBJ2-1	CASSFARVGNEQFF	TGTGCCAGCAGTTTTGCAAGGGTGGGCAATGAGCAGTTCTTC
.	.	TRBV7-9	TRBJ2-1	CASSKGRGDPSYNEQFF	TGTGCCAGCAGCAAGGGAAGGGGGGACCCCTCCTACAATGAGCAGTTCTTC
TRBD2	many	TRBV27	TRBJ2-3	CASSSGGFGTDTQYF	TGTGCCAGCAGTTCGGGGGGATTTGGGACAGATACGCAGTATTTT
.	.	TRBV18	TRBJ1-4	CASSPLRKLFF	TGTGCCAGCTCACCCCTTCGAAAACTGTTTTTT
.	.	TRBV27	TRBJ1-4	CASMGPSPATNEKLFF	TGTGCCAGCATGGGTCCGTCACCTGCAACTAATGAAAAACTGTTTTTT
.	.	TRBV6-2/TRBV6-3	TRBJ1-1	CASNRGGGEAFF	TGTGCCAGCAATCGGGGCGGGGGTGAAGCTTTCTTT
TRBD2	.	TRBV3-1	TRBJ2-5	CASSQGTSGAIETQYF	TGTGCCAGCAGCCAAGGGACTAGCGGGGCAATCGAGACCCAGTACTTC
TRBD1	few	TRBV5-1	TRBJ2-2	CASSVDRVTGELFF	TGCGCCAGCAGTGTTGACAGGGTCACCGGGGAGCTGTTTTTT
.	few	TRBV6-5	TRBJ2-1	CASSYSRGIAEQFF	TGTGCCAGCAGTTACTCGAGAGGGATCGCCGAGCAGTTCTTC
.	.	TRBV27	TRBJ2-3	CASRASGGVATDTQYF	TGTGCCAGCAGGGCTAGTGGAGGGGTAGCCACAGATACGCAGTATTTT
.	few	TRBV4-2	TRBJ1-4	CASSNRDEATNEKLFF	TGTGCCAGCAGCAACCGGGACGAAGCAACTAATGAAAAACTGTTTTTT
.	.	TRBV20-1	TRBJ2-1	CSARDSGGGGGGSYNEQFF	TGCAGTGCTAGAGATTCGGGTGGTGGAGGTGGAGGCTCCTACAATGAGCAGTTCTTC
.	.	TRBV5-1	TRBJ1-1	CASSLVTASNTEAFF	TGCGCCAGCAGCTTGGTTACAGCATCAAACACTGAAGCTTTCTTT
.	few	TRBV29-1	TRBJ2-7	CSVASPPLYEQYF	TGCAGCGTTGCGAGTCCACCTCTCTACGAGCAGTACTTC
.	few	TRBV12-3/TRBV12-4	TRBJ1-2	CASSLPAGYGYTF	TGTGCCAGCAGTTTACCCGCGGGGTATGGCTACACCTTC
TRBD1	.	TRBV4-3	TRBJ2-4	CASSLTGKGAIQYF	TGCGCCAGCAGCTTAACCGGGAAGGGGGCCATTCAGTACTTC
TRBD2	few	TRBV20-1	TRBJ2-5	CSATGLAGVETQYF	TGCAGTGCTACGGGACTAGCGGGGGTAGAGACCCAGTACTTC
.	few	TRBV7-9	TRBJ2-5	CASSSNTGLETQYF	TGTGCCAGCAGCTCCAATACAGGGCTAGAGACCCAGTACTTC
.	few	TRBV6-5	TRBJ2-5	CASSYSIGSEETQYF	TGTGCCAGCAGTTACTCGATCGGCAGTGAAGAGACCCAGTACTTC
.	many	TRBV7-2	TRBJ2-5	CASSILRVPLQETQYF	TGTGCCAGCAGCATCCTCAGGGTCCCCCTTCAAGAGACCCAGTACTTC
.	many	TRBV7-9	TRBJ1-1	CASSPVGFTNTEAFF	TGTGCCAGCAGCCCGGTCGGGTTCACGAACACTGAAGCTTTCTTT
.	few	TRBV29-1	TRBJ2-7	CSVEGVEDYEQYF	TGCAGCGTTGAAGGGGTAGAGGATTACGAGCAGTACTTC
.	few	TRBV7-2	TRBJ1-5	CASSLRDAVAQHF	TGTGCCAGCAGCTTAAGGGACGCGGTGGCCCAGCATTTT